This is a list of T cell receptor beta chains from one sample in a study of shared clonotypes between healthy human individuals. Sequenced by immunoSEQ multiplex PCR; TCRdb stores in-frame clones only, minus some. The sample contains roughly 2.5 million clones, around nine tenths of which appear only once. Sequencing was performed on naive CD4+ T cells sorted from blood. Every receptor here comes from a man younger than 35 in good health. CDR3s include the opening cysteine and the closing phenylalanine or tryptophan. Expanded clones get a size class; other rows say once, few or many, or leave the size out.

clone size | J gene | V gene | CDR3 protein
- | TRBJ2-2 | TRBV7-3 | CASSPGVSNPGELFF
- | TRBJ2-7 | TRBV10-3 | CAISESQGPSYEQYF
- | TRBJ2-3 | TRBV5-1 | CASSWGTSATSTDTQYF
once | TRBJ1-2 | TRBV5-1 | CASSPTGPDYGYTF
- | TRBJ2-7 | TRBV7-2 | CASRTTSGVYEQYF
- | TRBJ1-2 | TRBV10-3 | CAISEGQGPSTF
- | TRBJ1-1 | TRBV5-1 | CASSLGDSHTEAFF
few | TRBJ2-7 | TRBV6-6 | CASSYLQGYEQYF
- | TRBJ1-5 | TRBV19 | CASSGERGSISNQPQHF
- | TRBJ2-4 | TRBV4-2 | CASSQESDRLFKNIQYF
- | TRBJ2-7 | TRBV10-1 | CASSESYSREQYF
- | TRBJ2-7 | TRBV6-1 | CASSVASGEVDYEQYF
- | TRBJ2-5 | TRBV6-5 | CASRRGLVETQYF
- | TRBJ2-7 | TRBV6-5 | CASSLQGGGQYF
- | TRBJ1-6 | TRBV6-6 | CATADRERTPLHF
- | TRBJ1-2 | TRBV29-1 | CSVGTGLSRYGYTF
- | TRBJ1-1 | TRBV6-1 | CASSAGMGNTEAFF
once | TRBJ2-3 | TRBV18 | CASSKRRGTDTQYF
- | TRBJ1-4 | TRBV7-2 | CASSLDRVYEKLFF
- | TRBJ2-5 | TRBV2 | CASSPTRAMAQYF
- | TRBJ1-1 | TRBV18 | CASSPTNTEAFF
- | TRBJ2-7 | TRBV10-1 | CASSEGGEQYF
- | TRBJ2-7 | TRBV9 | CASSPMGGTNEQYF
- | TRBJ1-4 | TRBV4-1 | CASSQDRAGESEKLFF
- | TRBJ2-7 | TRBV5-1 | CASSPDRGSYEQYF
- | TRBJ2-5 | TRBV5-1 | CASSFTGGSTQETQYF
- | TRBJ2-3 | TRBV4-1 | CASSLTSGRSDTQYF
- | TRBJ2-5 | TRBV9 | CASSVVPQETQYF
- | TRBJ1-6 | TRBV27 | CASSKGQYNSPLHF
- | TRBJ2-1 | TRBV7-9 | CASSQISPSGGAREQFF
- | TRBJ1-4 | TRBV15 | CATSRVVGVEKLFF
- | TRBJ1-1 | TRBV7-6 | CASSLGVATEAFF
- | TRBJ2-2 | TRBV5-5 | CASSFGTANTGELFF
- | TRBJ1-2 | TRBV27 | CASSPRFLNYGYTF
- | TRBJ2-7 | TRBV5-1 | CASSLGTPYEQYF
- | TRBJ1-1 | TRBV11-2 | CASNPMNTEAFF